Here is one TCR beta chain with its context. Its antigen is undetermined. Indicated time point: cycle 4 day 1 (C4D1), after 6 weeks of nivolumab. Patients all relapsed after autologous stem cell transplantation, and there was variation in brentuximab vedotin exposure. CD4+ T cells were purified from thawed PBMCs by magnetic negative selection. The data derive from a study of PD-1 blockade in classical Hodgkin lymphoma. The V gene's germline CDR1 is MDHEN and CDR2 SYDVKM. This CDR3 is built from 13 residues. V lost 5 bases, J lost 7 bases, and 4 bases stayed unmatched. General study results and limits: Complete responders possessed baseline diversity comparable to newly diagnosed patients.

This table comes from immunoSEQ multiplex PCR, and its TCRdb copy is limited to in-frame clones, with some not included. The data show some 15,000 clones, roughly three quarters seen once. This specimen was CD4+ T cells from blood, taken before the fourth cycle of nivolumab. The sequence derives from a human donor with classical Hodgkin lymphoma. The chain is built from TRBV28 and TRBJ2-3; 9 nucleotides line up with TRBD2. The CDR3 spells CASSPTSGYTQYF. Written as DNA, the CDR3 is TGTGCCAGCAGTCCGACTAGCGGCTATACGCAGTATTTT.